One and the same sample provided the 25 T cell receptor beta chains below, sequenced in a study of blood T cell repertoires in COVID-19. TCRdb keeps only in-frame clones here, not all; method: immunoSEQ multiplex PCR. The sample lists approximately 130,000 clones; approximately 83% were seen once. Sequencing input: peripheral blood. These receptors came from a woman in her 50s who had recovered from COVID-19.

V and J are TRBV11-1 and TRBJ2-5; D is ambiguous. Trimming stripped 0 bases from V and 7 bases from J, with 24 bases between. In germline, CDR1 is SGHAT, CDR2 FQDESV (reference sequence). The CDR3 is 18 amino acids. DNA of the CDR3: TGTGCCAGCAGCTTAGCGCGTTGGTACAGTCATCGGTCAGGGACCCAGTACTTC. This sequence encodes CASSLARWYSHRSGTQYF.

The chain carries TRBV5-1 and TRBJ2-7; TRBD1 agrees at 10 bases. The CDR3 is 15 amino acids. Germline V gene sequence: CDR1 SGHRS, CDR2 YFSETQ. V was pared by 4 bases and J by 5 bases, with 9 bases of the junction left unmatched. The CDR3 DNA sequence: TGCGCCAGCAGCCCCCGTCCCGGGACAGGGGACGAGCAGTACTTC. This sequence encodes CASSPRPGTGDEQYF.

This rearrangement joins TRBV2 to TRBJ1-5, with D possibly TRBD1 on 5 matching bases. The CDR3 runs to 16 residues. Trimming left V 7 bases short and J 3 bases short, with 19 bases between. From germline, CDR1 is SNHLY and CDR2 FYNNEI. This CDR3 is CASTLAGGSTNQPQHF. CDR3 DNA sequence: TGTGCCAGCACTTTGGCTGGGGGGAGTACCAATCAGCCCCAGCATTTT.

The DNA of the CDR3 is TGTGCCAGCAGCGAACCCGACTATGGGGGGGAACTTTCCAATGAGCAGTTCTTC. The encoded protein is CASSEPDYGGELSNEQFF. The chain links TRBV9 to TRBJ2-1; TRBD2 matches at 7 bases. This CDR3 is 18 amino acids long. After removal of 3 bases from V and 6 bases from J, the junction contained 18 bases not matched to a gene. Per the germline V gene, CDR1 is SGDLS and CDR2 is YYNGEE.

The chain is built from TRBV6-1 and TRBJ2-7, with TRBD1 matching over 9 bases. Germline V gene sequence: CDR1 MNHNS, CDR2 SASEGT. The junction had 9 bases not matched to a gene; V was cut back by 4 bases and J by 2 bases. This CDR3 comprises 16 residues. The CDR3 DNA follows: TGTGCCAGCAGTGCTATGCCGGGACAGGGCCCCTACGAGCAGTACTTC. Protein: CASSAMPGQGPYEQYF.

The chain recombines TRBV2 with TRBJ2-2; 11 bases line up with TRBD1. CDR3 length: 15 amino acids. CDR1 and CDR2 from the germline V gene are SNHLY and FYNNEI. With V trimmed by 7 bases and J by 8 bases, 9 bases remained unmatched. The CDR3 spells CASIQRTGGAGELFF. The CDR3 DNA sequence: TGTGCCAGCATCCAAAGGACAGGGGGCGCGGGGGAGCTGTTTTTT.

The rearrangement joins TRBV5-1 to TRBJ2-5, with TRBD2 matching over 11 bases. Germline V gene data show CDR1 as SGHRS and CDR2 as YFSETQ. V was pared by 0 bases and J by 3 bases, with 10 bases of the junction left unmatched. The CDR3 runs 18 residues. DNA of the CDR3: TGCGCCAGCAGCTTGGATACTAGCGGGAGTTGGGGAAAAGAGACCCAGTACTTC. Translation: CASSLDTSGSWGKETQYF.

This sequence joins TRBV2 and TRBJ2-1, with 9 bases lining up with TRBD2. CDR3 length: 14 residues. CDR1 SNHLY and CDR2 FYNNEI come from the germline V gene. Trimming took 4 bases from V and 7 from J; bases not matched to a gene: 5. CDR3 amino acids: CASSGGGRANEQFF. In DNA, the CDR3 is TGTGCCAGCAGTGGGGGCGGGAGGGCTAATGAGCAGTTCTTC.

The gene calls are TRBV11-3 and TRBJ2-1; D is possibly TRBD1 (5 bases). Germline values: CDR1 SGHNT, CDR2 YENEEA. The V end was cut by 0 bases, the J end by 5 bases, with 11 bases between. There are 15 residues in the CDR3. For the CDR3, the DNA is TGTGCCAGCAGCTTAGAGTGGGGCGGAAACAATGAGCAGTTCTTC. It specifies CASSLEWGGNNEQFF. Complete variable domain (other parts from reference TRBV11-3 and TRBJ2-1): EAGVVQSPRYKIIEKKQPVAFWCNPISGHNTLYWYLQNLGQGPELLIRYENEEAVDDSQLPKDRFSAERLKGVDSTLKIQPAELGDSAVYLCASSLEWGGNNEQFFGPGTRLTVL.

The chain recombines TRBV3-1 (or the pseudogene TRBV3-2) with TRBJ2-7, with D possibly being TRBD1 (6 bases). Between the trimmed V and J ends, which lost 4 bases and 4 bases, there was a span of 11 bases. The germline CDR1 and CDR2 sequences are LGHDT and YNNKEL (reference sequence). CDR3 length: 13 amino acids. CDR3 bases: TGTGCCAGCAGCCCCGGACAGTTTTACGAGCAGTACTTC. It encodes CASSPGQFYEQYF.

This rearrangement joins TRBV5-1 to TRBJ2-7, with 7 bases lining up with TRBD2. V dropped 7 bases and J dropped 7; count of bases not matched to a gene: 8. CDR1 and CDR2 from the germline V gene are SGHRS and YFSETQ. The CDR3 is 12 amino acids. The CDR3 reads CASAAGVDEQYF. CDR3 bases: TGCGCCAGCGCGGCGGGAGTAGATGAGCAGTACTTC.

The rearrangement joins TRBV4-1 to TRBJ2-2; 7 bases fit TRBD1. Germline trimming cut 4 bases from V and 5 bases from J; bases unmatched to any gene: 22. There are 20 residues in the CDR3. CDR1 and CDR2 from the germline V gene are MGHRA and YSYEKL. CDR3 sequence reads: CASSPIPPAHRGRLTGELFF. DNA for the CDR3: TGCGCCAGCAGCCCAATTCCCCCCGCACACAGGGGACGCCTAACCGGGGAGCTGTTTTTT.

CDR3 in amino acids: CASSSLGLSYNEQFF. The CDR3 DNA reads as TGTGCCAGCAGCTCTCTCGGACTCTCCTACAATGAGCAGTTCTTC. V usage is TRBV7-6 and J usage is TRBJ2-1; D might be TRBD2 (5 bases). Between the trimmed V and J ends, which lost 4 bases and 0 bases, there was a span of 10 bases. In germline, CDR1 is SGHVS, CDR2 FNYEAQ. The CDR3 totals 15 residues.

The chain is built from TRBV18 and TRBJ2-1; the match to TRBD2 covers 8 bases. V was clipped by 8 bases and J by 6 bases; unmatched bases: 9. CDR3 length equals 14 residues. The germline CDR1 and CDR2 sequences are KGHSH and LQKENI. CDR3 DNA sequence: TGTGCCAGCACTCCGGGACTAGTAGGCAATGAGCAGTTCTTC. Protein sequence: CASTPGLVGNEQFF.

This clone was seen only once. The chain combines TRBV7-9 with TRBJ1-1; TRBD1 matches at 8 bases. This CDR3 has 15 residues. In germline, CDR1 is SEHNR, CDR2 FQNEAQ (reference sequence). J lost 2 bases, V lost 5 bases, and 7 bases had no gene match. DNA of the CDR3: TGTGCCAGCAGCCGATCGACAGGGGTCAACACTGAAGCTTTCTTT. Translated: CASSRSTGVNTEAFF.

V usage is TRBV11-3 and J usage is TRBJ2-7; 8 nucleotides line up with TRBD2. From germline, CDR1 is SGHNT and CDR2 YENEEA. The trim removed 4 bases at V and 4 bases at J, leaving 9 bases unmatched. The CDR3 sequence is 15 residues long. CDR3 sequence reads: CASSSGTSGLYEQYF. CDR3 nucleotide sequence: TGTGCCAGCAGCTCCGGAACTAGCGGCTTGTACGAGCAGTACTTC.

Only one count was recorded for this clone. DNA of the CDR3: TGTGCCAGCAGGCCTCAGGGGGGTAGCTCCTACGAGCAGTACTTC. This codes for CASRPQGGSSYEQYF. The chain couples TRBV6-5 to TRBJ2-7; the D gene is possibly TRBD1 (7 bases). Trimming stripped 6 bases from V and 0 bases from J, with 15 bases between. Germline CDR1 and CDR2: MNHEY and SVGAGI. The CDR3 length is 15 residues.

This clone was seen a few times. The genes are TRBV7-9 and TRBJ1-1; 8 positions match TRBD1. The CDR3 runs 11 residues. Germline CDR1 is SEHNR and CDR2 is FQNEAQ (reference sequence). The J segment lost 12 bases and the V segment lost 5 bases, leaving 5 bases of the junction unmatched. CDR3 sequence: CASSRQGRSFF. In nucleotides, the CDR3 is TGTGCCAGCAGCCGACAGGGGCGTTCTTTCTTT.

The chain uses TRBV24-1 and TRBJ2-2; D is undetermined. CDR1 and CDR2 from the germline V gene are KGHDR and SFDVKD. Trimming pared 2 bases from V and 5 bases from J, leaving 8 bases between. The CDR3 loop spans 14 amino acids. Here the CDR3 reads CATSDSSLTGELFF. The CDR3 coding sequence is TGTGCCACCAGTGATTCGTCCTTAACCGGGGAGCTGTTTTTT.

V and J are TRBV28 and TRBJ2-1; TRBD2 matches at 13 bases. The CDR3 runs 19 residues. The J segment lost 0 bases and the V segment lost 4 bases, leaving 9 bases of the junction unmatched. Germline CDR1 and CDR2: MDHEN and SYDVKM. DNA for the CDR3: TGTGCCAGCAGTTCTCTGGGACTAGCGGGACCGAGCTCCTACAATGAGCAGTTCTTC. Its translation is CASSSLGLAGPSSYNEQFF.

The V and J genes are TRBV19 and TRBJ2-2, with 7 positions matching TRBD2. The CDR3 consists of 19 residues. The ends lost 3 bases at V and 4 bases at J; junction bases unmatched: 17. Germline values: CDR1 LNHDA, CDR2 SQIVND (reference sequence). The CDR3 DNA is TGTGCCAGTAGTATTTGGGGCATGGGGGAGGGCTCCCTCACCGGGGAGCTGTTTTTT. Amino acids: CASSIWGMGEGSLTGELFF.

The V call is TRBV4-1, the J call TRBJ2-4; tentatively, D is TRBD1 (5 bases). V was cut by 1 base and J by 0 bases, with 13 bases left in between. The CDR3 is 17 amino acids. Germline V gene sequence: CDR1 MGHRA, CDR2 YSYEKL. This CDR3 is CASSQVQGPLAKNIQYF. The CDR3, as DNA: TGCGCCAGCAGCCAAGTTCAGGGTCCACTAGCCAAAAACATTCAGTACTTC.

J is TRBJ2-3 and V is TRBV4-3, with TRBD2 as a possible D gene (6 bases). The CDR3 spans 17 residues. V lost 0 bases, J lost 1 base, and 14 bases lay in between. CDR1 and CDR2 (germline): LGHNA, YSLEER. DNA of the CDR3: TGCGCCAGCAGCCAAGAAGTTTCAGCGGGTCGCACAGATACGCAGTATTTT. This translates into CASSQEVSAGRTDTQYF.

This clone was seen a few times. This chain uses TRBV2 with TRBJ1-1; weak D call: TRBD1 (5 bases). V shed 8 bases and J shed 4 bases, with 17 bases lying between them. Germline V gene data show CDR1 as SNHLY and CDR2 as FYNNEI. This CDR3 has 14 amino acids. CDR3 protein: CASYEQERITEAFF. In DNA form, the CDR3 reads TGTGCCAGCTACGAACAGGAAAGAATCACTGAAGCTTTCTTT.

The CDR3 DNA is TGTGCCACCAGCAGAGATTGGGGCAGGGGAGTAGGGCAGTTCTTC. Translation gives CATSRDWGRGVGQFF. The chain combines TRBV15 with TRBJ2-1; D may be TRBD1 (6 bases). From germline, CDR1 is LNHNV and CDR2 YYDKDF (reference sequence). This CDR3 contains 15 residues. V lost 0 bases to trimming and J lost 12 bases, with 18 bases between them.